This passage covers 16 T cell receptor beta chains from one sample sequenced in a study of T cells in Graves' hyperthyroidism and ophthalmopathy. Amplification targeted TCR beta CDR3 regions from RNA transcripts. First-round RT-PCR targeting the TCR CDR3 was performed with the HTBI primer set. TCRdb ran MiXCR on the multiplex PCR reads and lists one entry per CDR3 protein. The sample consists of hundreds of thousands of distinct CDR3 sequences, 45% of them appearing once. Input material: peripheral blood or thyroid tissue (not recorded which). The receptors come from an adult man with Graves' disease, either hyperthyroidism or ophthalmopathy (not recorded which).

About this clonotype: A much more abundant neighbour one base away suggests this may be a read error. V gene TRBV29-1 combines with J gene TRBJ1-5; no clear D. This CDR3 is built from 9 residues. Germline CDR1 and CDR2: SQVTM and ANQGSEA. The CDR3 DNA sequence: TGCAGTGCGGATCAGCCCCAGCATTTT. Protein: CSADQPQHF.

A few counts support this clonotype. The genes are TRBV7-2 and TRBJ2-7; D gene uncertain. CDR3 size: 13 residues. Germline CDR1 is SGHTA and CDR2 is FQGNSA. V shed 5 bases and J shed 3 bases, with 11 bases lying between them. The CDR3 nucleotides read TGTGCCAGCAGCCCAATTCCCAGCTACGAGCAGTACTTC. It specifies CASSPIPSYEQYF.

This clonotype was found once. The CDR3 does not close with the conserved phenylalanine or tryptophan, likely indicating a read error. The rearrangement uses TRBV12-3 or TRBV12-4 and TRBJ2-2, with 7 bases matching TRBD2. CDR3 size: 16 residues. V lost 6 bases, J lost 5 bases, and 12 bases stayed unmatched. CDR3 protein: CASSQDHVGGTGELFS. CDR3 DNA sequence: TGTGCCAGCAGCCAAGATCACGTCGGGGGGACCGGGGAGCTGTTTTCT.

A word on this clonotype: A read error is possible here, since a much larger clone lies one base away. This CDR3 is CAISGFDEQYF. The CDR3 bases are TGTGCCATCAGTGGGTTCGACGAGCAGTACTTC. This rearrangement joins TRBV10-3 to TRBJ2-7; D unclear. V lost 4 bases to trimming and J lost 5 bases, with 6 bases between them. Germline CDR1 is ENHRY and CDR2 is SYGVKD. The CDR3 is made up of 11 amino acids.

The chain has TRBV7-9 and TRBJ2-7; weak D call: TRBD2 (5 bases). The germline V gene encodes CDR1 SEHNR and CDR2 FQNEAQ (reference sequence). The V end lost 2 bases, the J end lost 3 bases, and 14 bases lay between the germline ends. The CDR3 covers 15 residues. The DNA for the CDR3 is TGTGCCAGCAGCTTAACGGCCGGGGTCGACTACGAGCAGTACTTC. It codes for CASSLTAGVDYEQYF.

This chain connects TRBV6-5 to TRBJ1-5; TRBD1 aligns across 8 bases. CDR3 length: 16 amino acids. V lost 5 bases, J lost 4 bases, and 10 bases stayed unmatched. Germline assignment: CDR1 MNHEY and CDR2 SVGAGI. CDR3 nucleotides: TGTGCCAGCAGTCCGGGAAGGACAGGGCTAAATCAGCCCCAGCATTTT. The encoded protein is CASSPGRTGLNQPQHF.

The gene calls are TRBV7-9 and TRBJ1-1, with 9 nucleotides matching TRBD1. This CDR3 has 14 residues. The germline CDR1 and CDR2 sequences are SEHNR and FQNEAQ (reference sequence). The V and J ends lost 8 bases and 4 bases, in that order; junction bases with no gene match: 8. CDR3 bases: TGTGCCAGCGTAGGGACAGGGTTGAGCACTGAAGCTTTCTTT. Translating gives CASVGTGLSTEAFF. Full variable domain (outside the CDR3, taken from reference TRBV7-9 and TRBJ1-1): DTGVSQNPRHKITKRGQNVTFRCDPISEHNRLYWYRQTLGQGPEFLTYFQNEAQLEKSRLLSDRFSAERPKGSFSTLEIQRTEQGDSAMYLCASVGTGLSTEAFFGQGTRLTVV.

This chain connects TRBV15 to TRBJ1-2; TRBD1 might be the D (5 bases). V gave up 8 bases and J gave up 8 bases, with 12 bases separating them. The CDR3 totals 11 residues. The V gene's germline CDR1 is LNHNV and CDR2 YYDKDF (reference sequence). CDR3 bases: TGTGCCACCGGAGCATCAGGGGGCTACACCTTC. This encodes CATGASGGYTF.

This clonotype was found many times. In DNA form, the CDR3 reads TGTGCCACCAGTGATCTACAGGGGACTGAAGCTTTCTTT. Amino acids: CATSDLQGTEAFF. The chain joins TRBV24-1 to TRBJ1-1; 7 bases agree with TRBD1. The CDR3 loop spans 13 amino acids. With V trimmed by 3 bases and J by 5 bases, 2 bases remained unmatched. Germline CDR1 is KGHDR and CDR2 is SFDVKD.

This clonotype has a handful of counts. A much larger clone differs by one base, so this may be a read error. The chain employs TRBV25-1 and TRBJ2-5; D unresolved. The CDR3 has 13 amino acids. Germline loops: CDR1 MGHDK, CDR2 SYGVNS. The V end lost 3 bases, the J end lost 1 base, and 6 bases lay between the germline ends. CDR3 amino acids: CASSDPGQETQYF. Here the CDR3 DNA reads TGTGCCAGCAGTGATCCAGGCCAAGAGACCCAGTACTTC.

Comment on this clonotype: A clone one base away is much larger, so this may be a read error. The chain recombines TRBV7-4 with TRBJ2-5; D is possibly TRBD2 (6 bases). This CDR3 is built from 14 residues. CDR1 is SGHVT, CDR2 SQSDAQ, per germline. Trimming removed 3 bases from V and 5 bases from J, with 13 bases in between. The CDR3 nucleotides are TGTGCCAGCAGCTTGAGGATGGAGGGGGAGACCCAGTACTTC. Amino acid sequence: CASSLRMEGETQYF. The variable domain in full, completed from reference TRBV7-4 and TRBJ2-5, reads GAGVSQSPRYKVAKRGRDVALRCDSISGHVTLYWYRQTLGQGSEVLTYSQSDAQRDKSGRPSGRFSAERPERSVSTLKIQRTEQGDSAVYLCASSLRMEGETQYFGPGTRLLVL.

As to this clonotype: This may stem from a read error, because a much larger clone lies one nucleotide away. This rearrangement joins TRBV6-5 to TRBJ1-4; perhaps TRBD1 as D (6 bases). V shed 5 bases and J shed 8 bases, with 15 bases lying between them. This CDR3 has 14 residues. In germline, CDR1 is MNHEY, CDR2 SVGAGI. This chain's CDR3 is CASSLSSGTEKLFF. For the CDR3, the DNA is TGTGCCAGCAGTCTCTCCTCGGGGACAGAAAAACTGTTTTTT.

This clonotype has a single count. V is TRBV20-1 and J is TRBJ1-5; 7 positions match TRBD1. CDR1 DFQATT and CDR2 SNEGSKA come from the germline V gene (reference sequence). The CDR3 length is 11 residues. J was trimmed by 14 bases and V by 5 bases; bases with no gene match: 9. The CDR3 reads CSASPDRREHF. As DNA, the CDR3 is TGCAGTGCTTCCCCGGACAGGAGGGAGCATTTT.

With regard to this clonotype: One base away lies a much larger clone, so this may be a sequencing read error. The CDR3 ends on some other residue instead of the conserved phenylalanine or tryptophan, so this is likely a read error. The CDR3 DNA reads as TGTGCCAGTAGCTACAGGGGGAGTCGTTCACCCCTCCACTCT. Translation: CASSYRGSRSPLHS. The chain recombines TRBV19 with TRBJ1-6; 8 positions agree with TRBD1. Trimming cost V 6 bases and J 9 bases; bases outside gene matches: 7. The CDR3 consists of 14 residues. Germline lookup yields CDR1 LNHDA and CDR2 SQIVND (reference sequence).

This clonotype was seen at least ten times. V gene TRBV2 combines with J gene TRBJ1-6; possible D gene TRBD1, 5 bases. The CDR3 extends over 14 amino acids. V lost 7 bases to trimming and J lost 0 bases, with 7 bases between them. The germline CDR1 and CDR2 sequences are SNHLY and FYNNEI. CDR3 protein: CASTTGSYNSPLHF. CDR3 sequence (DNA): TGTGCCAGCACTACAGGCTCCTATAATTCACCCCTCCACTTT.

The rearrangement uses TRBV29-1 and TRBJ1-2; 9 nucleotides match TRBD1. The CDR3 consists of 13 residues. Germline V gene sequence: CDR1 SQVTM, CDR2 ANQGSEA. V was clipped by 3 bases and J by 3 bases; unmatched bases: 2. The CDR3 is CSVEDRGHYGYTF. CDR3 sequence (DNA): TGCAGCGTTGAGGACAGGGGCCACTATGGCTACACCTTC.